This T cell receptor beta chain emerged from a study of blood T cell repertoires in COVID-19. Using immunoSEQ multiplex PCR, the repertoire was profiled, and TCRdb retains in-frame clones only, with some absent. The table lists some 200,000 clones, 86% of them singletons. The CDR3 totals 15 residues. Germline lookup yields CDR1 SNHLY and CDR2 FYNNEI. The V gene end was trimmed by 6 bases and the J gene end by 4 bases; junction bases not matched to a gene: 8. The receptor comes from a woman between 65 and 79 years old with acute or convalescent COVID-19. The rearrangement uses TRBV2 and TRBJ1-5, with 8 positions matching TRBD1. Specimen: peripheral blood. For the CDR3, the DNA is TGTGCCAGCAGCGGAGGCGGACAGGGTAATCAGCCCCAGCATTTT. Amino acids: CASSGGGQGNQPQHF.